Presented here are 27 T cell receptor beta chains from one specimen sequenced in a study of blood T cell repertoires in COVID-19. Measured with immunoSEQ multiplex PCR; TCRdb has only the in-frame clones, and not every one. Of 25,000 to 35,000 clones in the sample, roughly 83% are singletons; the top ten hold roughly 25%. Input material: peripheral blood. These receptors were obtained from a man aged 65 to 79 with active COVID-19.

The rearrangement joins TRBV7-8 to TRBJ1-2; 7 nucleotides align to TRBD1. CDR3 length: 16 residues. Unmatched junction bases numbered 9, after V lost 1 base and J lost 4 bases. CDR1 is SGHVS, CDR2 FQNEAQ, per germline. The CDR3 region has the DNA TGTGCCAGCAGCTTAGGAGGGGGACAGTTGTTCTATGGCTACACCTTC. Translation gives CASSLGGGQLFYGYTF.

This clone was counted between two and nine times. The V gene is TRBV5-4, the J gene TRBJ2-7; 7 nucleotides line up with TRBD2. Unmatched junction bases numbered 8, after V lost 5 bases and J lost 3 bases. This CDR3 comprises 14 residues. Germline loops: CDR1 SGHNT, CDR2 YYREEE (reference sequence). The CDR3 DNA is TGTGCCAGCAGTAAAAGCGGGACGAACTACGAGCAGTACTTC. As protein: CASSKSGTNYEQYF.

The chain couples TRBV2 to TRBJ1-6; TRBD1 matches at 8 bases. CDR1 and CDR2 (germline): SNHLY, FYNNEI. This CDR3 spans 18 amino acids. Trimming at V came to 6 bases and at J to 0 bases, leaving 10 bases not matched to a gene. Here the CDR3 reads CASRTGQGQGSYNSPLHF. CDR3 DNA: TGTGCCAGCAGAACCGGACAGGGACAAGGCTCCTATAATTCACCCCTCCACTTT.

The chain employs TRBV18 and TRBJ1-1, with 9 bases aligning to TRBD1. There are 16 residues in the CDR3. Germline lookup yields CDR1 KGHSH and CDR2 LQKENI. The trim removed 3 bases at V and 5 bases at J, leaving 10 bases unmatched. CDR3 nucleotide sequence: TGTGCCAGCTCACCCTCGACAGGGGGTTTATGGACTGAAGCTTTCTTT. It specifies CASSPSTGGLWTEAFF.

CDR3 protein: CASSVLGAGGEQYF. The CDR3 DNA sequence: TGTGCCAGCAGCGTTTTGGGGGCGGGAGGCGAGCAGTACTTC. This chain links TRBV9 with TRBJ2-7; 8 bases are shared with TRBD2. The CDR3 contains 14 residues. Germline values: CDR1 SGDLS, CDR2 YYNGEE. Trimming took 2 bases from V and 6 from J; bases not matched to a gene: 7. Full variable domain (outside the CDR3, taken from reference TRBV9 and TRBJ2-7): DSGVTQTPKHLITATGQRVTLRCSPRSGDLSVYWYQQSLDQGLQFLIQYYNGEERAKGNILERFSAQQFPDLHSELNLSSLELGDSALYFCASSVLGAGGEQYFGPGTRLTVT.

The genes are TRBV4-1 and TRBJ1-5; D is unclear. Germline CDR1 MGHRA, CDR2 YSYEKL. V dropped 1 base and J dropped 4 bases, with 5 bases sitting between them. CDR3 length: 13 amino acids. CDR3 loop: CASSQGQNQPQHF. In nucleotides, the CDR3 is TGCGCCAGCAGCCAAGGACAAAATCAGCCCCAGCATTTT.

The chain uses TRBV5-1 and TRBJ2-2; TRBD2 matches at 11 bases. J was trimmed by 4 bases and V by 3 bases; bases with no gene match: 5. The CDR3 consists of 16 residues. Germline V gene data show CDR1 as SGHRS and CDR2 as YFSETQ. CDR3 sequence (DNA): TGCGCCAGCAGCTCGACTAGCGGGGTTTTCACCGGGGAGCTGTTTTTT. The encoded protein is CASSSTSGVFTGELFF. Combining the CDR3 with reference TRBV5-1 and TRBJ2-2 gives the whole variable domain KAGVTQTPRYLIKTRGQQVTLSCSPISGHRSVSWYQQTPGQGLQFLFEYFSETQRNKGNFPGRFSGRQFSNSRSEMNVSTLELGDSALYLCASSSTSGVFTGELFFGEGSRLTVL.

The V call is TRBV4-1, the J call TRBJ1-1; D might be TRBD1 (5 bases). The CDR3 covers 14 residues. V lost 3 bases and J 1 base, leaving 9 bases between the germline ends. Germline V CDR1 and CDR2: MGHRA, YSYEKL. Here the CDR3 DNA reads TGCGCCAGCAGCCAGTCGGGGGAGAACACTGAAGCTTTCTTT. It specifies CASSQSGENTEAFF.

The chain couples TRBV4-1 to TRBJ1-5; possible D gene TRBD1, 5 bases. V was pared by 0 bases and J by 3 bases, with 9 bases between. The CDR3 totals 15 residues. CDR1 is MGHRA and CDR2 is YSYEKL in the germline V gene. Here the CDR3 reads CASSQEGGPNQPQHF. CDR3 bases: TGCGCCAGCAGCCAAGAGGGGGGACCCAATCAGCCCCAGCATTTT.

This sequence joins TRBV19 and TRBJ1-5, with 7 bases lining up with TRBD1. The CDR3 runs 14 residues. Trimming at V came to 7 bases and at J to 2 bases, leaving 5 bases not matched to a gene. Germline V gene data show CDR1 as LNHDA and CDR2 as SQIVND (reference sequence). CDR3 in DNA: TGTGCCAGTACTCGGCAGGGGGGCAATCAGCCCCAGCATTTT. It yields the protein CASTRQGGNQPQHF.

The chain's CDR3 is CAWSQDWRGSNEQFF. The DNA of the CDR3 is TGTGCCTGGAGCCAAGACTGGCGTGGTTCAAATGAGCAGTTCTTC. J is TRBJ2-1 and V is TRBV30; D not resolved. Germline V gene lookup returns CDR1 GTSNPN and CDR2 SVGIG (reference sequence). CDR3 length equals 15 residues. The V end was cut by 3 bases, the J end by 7 bases, with 19 bases between.

Only a few counts were recorded for this clone. The V and J genes are TRBV18 and TRBJ2-1, with D unresolved. The V gene lost 0 bases and the J gene lost 7 bases, with 4 bases spanning the gap. In germline, CDR1 is KGHSH, CDR2 LQKENI. The CDR3 spans 12 residues. CDR3 sequence reads: CASSPPLNEQFF. In DNA form, the CDR3 reads TGTGCCAGCTCACCACCGTTAAATGAGCAGTTCTTC.

V is TRBV28 and J is TRBJ1-1; a possible D gene is TRBD1 (6 bases). V was shortened by 2 bases and J by 10 bases, with 11 bases between the two germline ends. CDR3 length: 12 residues. Germline V lookup: CDR1 MDHEN, CDR2 SYDVKM. The CDR3 is CASSLSGGSAFF. CDR3 DNA: TGTGCCAGCAGTTTAAGTGGGGGCTCAGCTTTCTTT.

The J gene is TRBJ1-2, the V gene TRBV18; 9 bases agree with TRBD1. Per germline, CDR1 KGHSH and CDR2 LQKENI. V trimming: 5 bases; J trimming: 0 bases; junction bases outside the gene matches: 16. The length of the CDR3 is 19 residues. Here the CDR3 reads CASSDPNRGRRRTNYGYTF. DNA for the CDR3: TGTGCCAGCTCAGATCCAAACAGGGGGCGGCGGAGAACTAACTATGGCTACACCTTC.

The V gene is TRBV19, the J gene TRBJ1-1; unclear D gene. This CDR3 spans 13 amino acids. CDR1 and CDR2 from the germline V gene are LNHDA and SQIVND (reference sequence). Trimming stripped 5 bases from V and 2 bases from J, with 9 bases between. CDR3 region: CASSQDYNTEAFF. The CDR3 DNA reads as TGTGCCAGTAGTCAGGACTATAACACTGAAGCTTTCTTT.

The chain links TRBV19 to TRBJ2-7; 7 bases fit TRBD1. The trim removed 6 bases at V and 0 bases at J, leaving 8 bases unmatched. The CDR3 has 15 amino acids. The germline V gene has CDR1 LNHDA and CDR2 SQIVND (reference sequence). CDR3 region: CASSPGAGGSYEQYF. The DNA of the CDR3 is TGTGCCAGTAGCCCGGGTGCAGGGGGCTCCTACGAGCAGTACTTC.

The V gene is TRBV4-1, the J gene TRBJ2-7; D is possibly TRBD1 (5 bases). The CDR3 is 13 amino acids. The germline CDR1 and CDR2 sequences are MGHRA and YSYEKL. V was shortened by 4 bases and J by 5 bases, with 12 bases between the two germline ends. The CDR3 loop is CASSPGFLNEQYF. The CDR3 coding sequence is TGCGCCAGCAGCCCAGGGTTCCTCAACGAGCAGTACTTC.

V and J are TRBV11-2 and TRBJ2-5; D not resolved. Germline V gene data show CDR1 as SGHAT and CDR2 as FQNNGV. Deletions cut 1 base from V and 1 base from J, with 10 bases between. The length of the CDR3 is 15 residues. CDR3 in DNA: TGTGCCAGCAGCTTAGGTCCCGACACCCAAGAGACCCAGTACTTC. Amino acid sequence: CASSLGPDTQETQYF. Full variable domain (missing parts from reference TRBV11-2 and TRBJ2-5): EAGVAQSPRYKIIEKRQSVAFWCNPISGHATLYWYQQILGQGPKLLIQFQNNGVVDDSQLPKDRFSAERLKGVDSTLKIQPAKLEDSAVYLCASSLGPDTQETQYFGPGTRLLVL.

CDR3 DNA: TGTGCCAGCAGTTTAGGGTGGGAGGGCTCCCGGGGGTATTTT. Its protein product is CASSLGWEGSRGYF. The V and J genes are TRBV28 and TRBJ2-3; 7 bases are a match to TRBD2. Germline-derived CDR1 and CDR2 are MDHEN and SYDVKM. Germline trimming cut 2 bases from V and 14 bases from J; bases unmatched to any gene: 13. The length of the CDR3 is 14 residues.

This clone was seen once. The rearrangement uses TRBV5-1 and TRBJ2-3, with TRBD2 matching 9 bases. This CDR3 has 16 residues. CDR1 is SGHRS and CDR2 is YFSETQ in the germline V gene. Trimming cost V 0 bases and J 4 bases; bases outside gene matches: 6. The CDR3 region has the DNA TGCGCCAGCAGCTTGGCCTTAGCGGGGGCAGCAGATACGCAGTATTTT. This codes for CASSLALAGAADTQYF.

This sequence joins TRBV5-1 and TRBJ2-5; TRBD1 aligns across 8 bases. Trimming removed 4 bases from V and 5 bases from J; junction bases left unmatched: 10. The CDR3 spans 15 residues. In germline, CDR1 is SGHRS, CDR2 YFSETQ. Here the CDR3 DNA reads TGCGCCAGCAGCCCGCTTGGACAGGGCGGTGAGACCCAGTACTTC. Translated, it gives CASSPLGQGGETQYF.

The sample holds a few counts of this clone. This sequence joins TRBV29-1 and TRBJ2-5, with 7 bases identical to TRBD1. Germline CDR1 and CDR2: SQVTM and ANQGSEA. The CDR3 contains 12 residues. The trim removed 6 bases at V and 5 bases at J, leaving 6 bases unmatched. The CDR3 coding sequence is TGCAGCGTCACCACAGGGGCCGAGACCCAGTACTTC. Protein sequence: CSVTTGAETQYF.

The chain has TRBV15 and TRBJ1-3; D is unresolved. Germline loops: CDR1 LNHNV, CDR2 YYDKDF (reference sequence). This CDR3 contains 15 residues. The ends were cut back, 0 bases at V and 0 bases at J, with 6 bases in the middle. The CDR3 spells CATSRDRFSGNTIYF. For the CDR3, the DNA is TGTGCCACCAGCAGAGATCGGTTCTCTGGAAACACCATATATTTT. Based on the CDR3 plus reference TRBV15 and TRBJ1-3, the full variable domain is DAMVIQNPRYQVTQFGKPVTLSCSQTLNHNVMYWYQQKSSQAPKLLFHYYDKDFNNEADTPDNFQSRRPNTSFCFLDIRSPGLGDTAMYLCATSRDRFSGNTIYFGEGSWLTVV.

V gene TRBV7-9 combines with J gene TRBJ2-2; 10 positions match TRBD2. V lost 6 bases to trimming and J lost 4 bases; unmatched junction nucleotides: 8. This CDR3 comprises 16 residues. Germline CDR1 reads SEHNR; CDR2 reads FQNEAQ (reference sequence). The CDR3 is CASREFSGGFTGELFF. The CDR3 nucleotides are TGTGCCAGCAGGGAATTTAGCGGGGGGTTCACCGGGGAGCTGTTTTTT.

This clone appeared a few times. The chain carries TRBV5-1 and TRBJ2-1; weak D call: TRBD2 (6 bases). The V and J ends lost 0 bases and 6 bases respectively, with 10 bases between them. CDR1 is SGHRS, CDR2 YFSETQ, per germline. The CDR3 consists of 14 residues. Written as DNA, the CDR3 is TGCGCCAGCAGCTTGGGGCACGGGAGCAATGAGCAGTTCTTC. It specifies CASSLGHGSNEQFF.

The chain has TRBV9 and TRBJ2-1, with D possibly matching TRBD1 (5 bases). Trimming left V 3 bases short and J 6 bases short, with 16 bases between. The CDR3 is 15 amino acids. Germline CDR1 SGDLS, CDR2 YYNGEE. CDR3 amino acids: CASSAGQGKSNEQFF. CDR3 coding DNA: TGTGCCAGCAGCGCGGGTCAGGGAAAAAGCAATGAGCAGTTCTTC.

This CDR3 reads CASSPPLAGLNEQFF. CDR3 nucleotide sequence: TGTGCCAGCTCACCACCCCTAGCGGGACTCAATGAGCAGTTCTTC. This chain uses TRBV18 with TRBJ2-1, with TRBD2 identical over 9 bases. In germline, CDR1 is KGHSH, CDR2 LQKENI. This CDR3 has 15 amino acids. V lost 0 bases, J lost 6 bases, and 3 bases stayed unmatched.